The rows below give T cell receptor beta chains drawn from one sample of a study of blood T cell repertoires in COVID-19. Profiling relied on immunoSEQ multiplex PCR, and the TCRdb table lists in-frame clones only, not all of them. The sample holds some 240,000 clones, just under 85% seen once. Sequencing was performed on peripheral blood. These receptors were taken from a woman of 80 years or more with acute or convalescent COVID-19. Each CDR3 is given with its conserved first and last residue. A D gene is named only where the DNA matches it firmly. The size field is filled for only some rows; it gives once, few, many or a size class.

V gene	D gene	clone size	J gene	CDR3 DNA	CDR3 protein
TRBV6-5	TRBD1	NA	TRBJ2-5	TGTGCCAGCGCAAACCTCGGACAGGGTTTCGAGACCCAGTACTTC	CASANLGQGFETQYF
TRBV29-1	NA	few	TRBJ1-2	TGCAGCGTTGGCGGGACCAAGGAAGGCTACACCTTC	CSVGGTKEGYTF
TRBV19	NA	NA	TRBJ1-2	TGTGCCAGTAAGGGGCGGATTCCAAGTCGCTATGGCTACACCTTC	CASKGRIPSRYGYTF
TRBV18	TRBD1	NA	TRBJ2-2	TGTGCCAGCTCACTAGGGACAGCCTTAACTAGCACCGGGGAGCTGTTTTTT	CASSLGTALTSTGELFF
TRBV19	TRBD1	NA	TRBJ1-1	TGTGCCAGTAGTACACGGACGACAGGGGACACTGAAGCTTTCTTT	CASSTRTTGDTEAFF
TRBV4-1	TRBD2	NA	TRBJ2-5	TGCGCCAGCAGCCAAGATTTGCATAGCGGGGCCCAAGAGACCCAGTACTTC	CASSQDLHSGAQETQYF
TRBV7-9	TRBD1	NA	TRBJ1-4	TGTGCCAGCAGCAACTTACAGGGGTTTGGGGAAAAACTGTTTTTT	CASSNLQGFGEKLFF
TRBV20-1	NA	NA	TRBJ2-5	TGCAGTGCTAGTATCTTTGCGGGGCCCCGGGAGACCCAGTACTTC	CSASIFAGPRETQYF
TRBV2	NA	NA	TRBJ2-2	TGTGCCAGCAGGACGGGTCCCTCGGAGCTGTTTTTT	CASRTGPSELFF
TRBV28	TRBD2	NA	TRBJ2-3	TGTGCCAGCAGTTCCCCTGGAGCGGGGGGATCAGATACGCAGTATTTT	CASSSPGAGGSDTQYF
TRBV3-1/TRBV3-2	NA	NA	TRBJ1-2	TGTGCCAGCAGCCCCCGGGCAGGGGCAATCTATGGCTACACCTTC	CASSPRAGAIYGYTF
TRBV11-3	TRBD1	NA	TRBJ1-1	TGTGCCAGCAGCCCTGACAGGGGTACTGAAGCTTTCTTT	CASSPDRGTEAFF
TRBV9	TRBD2	NA	TRBJ2-2	TGTGCCAGTCTATATAGCGGGGGGACCACCGGGGAGCTGTTTTTT	CASLYSGGTTGELFF
TRBV2	NA	NA	TRBJ2-7	TGTGCCAGCAGTCCTTTTTCGTCGCGGGCCGAGCAGTACTTC	CASSPFSSRAEQYF
TRBV29-1	TRBD1	NA	TRBJ1-1	TGCAGCGTTCGGGACAGGATGAACACTGAAGCTTTCTTT	CSVRDRMNTEAFF
TRBV7-6	TRBD1	once	TRBJ2-7	TGTGCCAGCAGCTTAGGGACAAGGACAGGGAGCTACGAGCAGTACTTC	CASSLGTRTGSYEQYF
TRBV28	NA	NA	TRBJ1-3	TGTGCCAGCAGTTTTGGCACTGGAAACACCATATATTTT	CASSFGTGNTIYF
TRBV10-3	TRBD1	NA	TRBJ1-1	TGTGCCGTCTCAAGGGGACAGGGGGGTACTGAAGCTTTCTTT	CAVSRGQGGTEAFF
TRBV18	TRBD1	once	TRBJ2-7	TGTGCCAGCTCACCAGGGTCAGGGGGAGCCTACGAGCAGTACTTC	CASSPGSGGAYEQYF
TRBV11-2	NA	NA	TRBJ2-3	TGTGCCAGCAGCTTAGGGGCCCGAGATACGCAGTATTTT	CASSLGARDTQYF
TRBV7-9	TRBD1	NA	TRBJ2-6	TGTGCCAGCAGCACAACAGGGGGCTCTGGGGCCAACGTCCTGACTTTC	CASSTTGGSGANVLTF
TRBV15	NA	few	TRBJ1-2	TGTGCCACCAGCAGGAGCGACGGGACACGGGATGGCTACACCTTC	CATSRSDGTRDGYTF
TRBV28	NA	NA	TRBJ2-7	TGTGCCAGCACCCCCGGGACACAGGCCTACGAGCAGTACTTC	CASTPGTQAYEQYF
TRBV28	NA	NA	TRBJ1-3	TGTGCCAGCAGTTTGCCCTTCACAAGCTCTGGAAACACCATATATTTT	CASSLPFTSSGNTIYF
TRBV5-4	NA	NA	TRBJ1-3	TGTGCCAGCAGTTCATCAGGAGGGCCGAGCTCTGGAAACACCATATATTTT	CASSSSGGPSSGNTIYF
TRBV28	NA	once	TRBJ1-4	TGTGCCACCTCCAGGACAGCCCAGGGGGAAAAACTGTTTTTT	CATSRTAQGEKLFF
TRBV2	TRBD1	NA	TRBJ1-2	TGTGCCAGCAGCTTCGGGACAGGGAATAACTATGGCTACACCTTC	CASSFGTGNNYGYTF
TRBV7-9	TRBD2	NA	TRBJ2-3	TGTGCCAGCAGCAGAACAGCAGCGGGGGGCACAGATACGCAGTATTTT	CASSRTAAGGTDTQYF
TRBV6-5	TRBD1	NA	TRBJ1-3	TGTGCCGGACAGGTGACCTCTGGAAACACCATATATTTT	CAGQVTSGNTIYF
TRBV3-1/TRBV3-2	NA	NA	TRBJ2-5	TGTGCCAGCAGCCAAGGGGGTCCTTCCTCCTCTAGCGCGGAGACCCAGTACTTC	CASSQGGPSSSSAETQYF
TRBV27	NA	NA	TRBJ1-6	TGTGCCAGCAGTTTACGGGCAGGGGTGAATTCACCCCTCCACTTT	CASSLRAGVNSPLHF
TRBV14	TRBD2	NA	TRBJ2-5	TGTGCCAGCAGCCAATTGGGACTAGCCTCAGAGACCCAGTACTTC	CASSQLGLASETQYF
TRBV19	NA	NA	TRBJ1-6	TGTGCCAGTACCGCTACAGGGAGTAGTTCACCCCTCCACTTT	CASTATGSSSPLHF
TRBV3-1/TRBV3-2	NA	many	TRBJ1-1	TGTGCCAGCAGCCGAGGCGCTGAAGCTTTCTTT	CASSRGAEAFF
TRBV5-8	TRBD1	NA	TRBJ2-4	TGTGCCAGCAGCTTCCGGACAGGGGACAAAAACATTCAGTACTTC	CASSFRTGDKNIQYF
TRBV29-1	NA	NA	TRBJ2-7	TGCAGCGTTTTAGGGGATTCCTACGAGCAGTACTTC	CSVLGDSYEQYF
TRBV5-6	TRBD1	NA	TRBJ1-4	TGTGCCAGCAGCTTACAGGGGTCTAATGAAAAACTGTTTTTT	CASSLQGSNEKLFF
TRBV5-4	NA	once	TRBJ1-2	TGTGCCAGCAGCGCCGGAGGAGGGAATGGCTACACCTTC	CASSAGGGNGYTF
TRBV10-3	TRBD1	once	TRBJ1-5	TGTGCCATCAGTGAGGTAGGGACAGGGCAAGGCAATCAGCCCCAGCATTTT	CAISEVGTGQGNQPQHF
TRBV11-2	NA	NA	TRBJ1-6	TGTGCCAGCAGCTCTCGTAGTGATTCACCCCTCCACTTT	CASSSRSDSPLHF
TRBV7-9	NA	NA	TRBJ2-2	TGTGCCAGCAGGCTAGCATGGGGTATTAACGGGGAGCTGTTTTTT	CASRLAWGINGELFF
TRBV7-9	TRBD1	NA	TRBJ1-2	TGTGCCAGCAGCTTAATCCGTGGGGGGACAGGGCACCCTTATGGCTACACCTTC	CASSLIRGGTGHPYGYTF
TRBV14	TRBD1	NA	TRBJ1-6	TGTGCCAGCAGCCAAACGACAGGGGTTAGTTCACCCCTCCACTTT	CASSQTTGVSSPLHF
TRBV5-1	TRBD1	NA	TRBJ2-7	TGCGCCAGCAGCTTGGAGCAGGGGGCATACGAGCAGTACTTC	CASSLEQGAYEQYF
TRBV20-1	NA	NA	TRBJ2-1	TGCAGTGCTAGTAAAGCGGCGCGGGAGCAGTTCTTC	CSASKAAREQFF
TRBV28	TRBD1	NA	TRBJ2-5	TGTGCCAGCAGTTTATTGAGTTGGACAGGAAGAATAGGAGAGACCCAGTACTTC	CASSLLSWTGRIGETQYF
TRBV2	TRBD1	NA	TRBJ1-5	TGTGCCAGCAGTAAGGACAGGGGGCGACCGAATCAGCCCCAGCATTTT	CASSKDRGRPNQPQHF